The 27 T cell receptor beta chains in this list originate from one sample, sequenced in a study of shared clonotypes between healthy human individuals. TCRdb's table, derived via immunoSEQ multiplex PCR, lists solely in-frame clones and lacks some. The repertoire holds about 2.3 million clones, approximately 90% seen once, with 0.3% to 0.45% in the top ten. Sequencing was done on a sample of naive CD4+ T cells from PBMCs. As for subset: CD45RA+ positively selected. The receptors here all came from a man younger than 30 in good health. Some clones in this sample may be carry-over from other donors' samples.

The chain is built from TRBV6-6 and TRBJ1-5; maybe TRBD1 (6 bases). V was trimmed by 6 bases and J by 1 base, leaving 13 bases between them. The CDR3 runs 15 residues. The germline CDR1 and CDR2 sequences are MNHNY and SVGAGI (reference sequence). In DNA form, the CDR3 reads TGTGCCAGCAGCGCGCCGGGGGGCAGCAATCAGCCCCAGCATTTT. Translated: CASSAPGGSNQPQHF.

J is TRBJ2-7 and V is TRBV7-2, with D uncertain. Germline lookup yields CDR1 SGHTA and CDR2 FQGNSA. V lost 5 bases and J lost 3, with 11 bases in between. This CDR3 comprises 13 residues. CDR3 in amino acids: CASSRSVNYEQYF. The DNA for the CDR3 is TGTGCCAGCAGCCGTAGTGTCAACTACGAGCAGTACTTC.

The chain combines TRBV5-1 with TRBJ2-1, with D unclear. With 4 bases removed from V and 6 bases from J, the gap between germline ends came to 14 bases. Germline CDR1 reads SGHRS; CDR2 reads YFSETQ. The CDR3 totals 14 residues. The CDR3 sequence: CASSPGPTPNEQFF. The CDR3 bases are TGCGCCAGCAGCCCCGGGCCAACCCCCAATGAGCAGTTCTTC.

Points on this clone: This sample also contains other DNA sequences that code for the same CDR3. This sequence joins TRBV19 and TRBJ2-2; 9 nucleotides align to TRBD2. The CDR3 has 15 amino acids. V lost 1 base, J lost 5 bases, and 2 bases stayed unmatched. Germline assignment: CDR1 LNHDA and CDR2 SQIVND (reference sequence). This CDR3 is CASSIGGRVTGELFF. The CDR3, as DNA: TGTGCCAGTAGTATAGGCGGGAGGGTTACCGGGGAGCTGTTTTTT.

The chain carries TRBV7-9 and TRBJ2-1, with a tentative D call TRBD1 (5 bases). With 1 base removed from V and 4 bases from J, the gap between germline ends came to 11 bases. The CDR3 loop spans 15 amino acids. Looked up from germline, CDR1 is SEHNR and CDR2 is FQNEAQ (reference sequence). CDR3 region: CASSLDRQHYNEQFF. CDR3 DNA: TGTGCCAGCAGCTTAGATCGACAGCATTACAATGAGCAGTTCTTC. Based on the CDR3 plus reference TRBV7-9 and TRBJ2-1, the full variable domain is DTGVSQNPRHKITKRGQNVTFRCDPISEHNRLYWYRQTLGQGPEFLTYFQNEAQLEKSRLLSDRFSAERPKGSFSTLEIQRTEQGDSAMYLCASSLDRQHYNEQFFGPGTRLTVL.

V gene TRBV6-4 combines with J gene TRBJ1-1; TRBD1 matches at 8 bases. Germline V lookup: CDR1 MRHNA, CDR2 SNTAGT. The V and J ends lost 10 bases and 1 base, in that order; junction bases with no gene match: 5. The CDR3 totals 13 residues. DNA for the CDR3: TGTGCCACGCGGACAGGGCAGAACACTGAAGCTTTCTTT. Residues: CATRTGQNTEAFF.

The chain couples TRBV7-7 to TRBJ2-1; no definite D call. The V and J ends lost 5 bases and 5 bases respectively, with 10 bases between them. Germline V CDR1 and CDR2: SSHAT, FNYEAQ (reference sequence). The CDR3 has 13 residues. CDR3 region: CASSQNTDNEQFF. In DNA, the CDR3 is TGTGCCAGCAGCCAAAATACAGACAATGAGCAGTTCTTC.

The gene calls are TRBV6-1 and TRBJ1-4; D possibly corresponds to TRBD1 (5 bases). Germline V lookup: CDR1 MNHNS, CDR2 SASEGT. This CDR3 has 15 amino acids. V was cut by 10 bases and J by 2 bases, with 17 bases left in between. The CDR3 nucleotides read TGTGCCACTACGTTCGGGGGGATGACTAATGAAAAACTGTTTTTT. Residues: CATTFGGMTNEKLFF.

The genes are TRBV7-3 and TRBJ2-1; 10 bases align to TRBD2. The CDR3 length is 14 residues. After removal of 5 bases from V and 10 bases from J, the junction contained 8 bases not matched to a gene. CDR1 and CDR2 (germline): SGHTA, FQGTGA. The CDR3 DNA is TGTGCCAGCAGCCCAAAGGTAGCGGGAGGAGAGCAGTTCTTC. Translation gives CASSPKVAGGEQFF.

Turning to this clone: This specimen includes other DNA sequences encoding the same CDR3. The chain couples TRBV29-1 to TRBJ2-6; D may be TRBD1 or TRBD2 (5 bases each). V shed 4 bases and J shed 4 bases, with 11 bases lying between them. CDR3 size: 14 residues. Germline V gene lookup returns CDR1 SQVTM and CDR2 ANQGSEA. This chain's CDR3 is CSVVGGSGANVLTF. The DNA of the CDR3 is TGCAGCGTTGTTGGGGGATCCGGGGCCAACGTCCTGACTTTC.

The table lists this clone with a count of one. The chain couples TRBV18 to TRBJ2-7; perhaps TRBD1 as D (5 bases). V was cut by 2 bases and J by 3 bases, with 8 bases left in between. The germline V gene encodes CDR1 KGHSH and CDR2 LQKENI. The CDR3 consists of 13 residues. CDR3 DNA sequence: TGTGCCAGCTCACCAGGACACAGCTACGAGCAGTACTTC. It translates to CASSPGHSYEQYF.

J is TRBJ1-2 and V is TRBV5-6; D not resolved. The CDR3 is made up of 15 amino acids. CDR1 SGHDT and CDR2 YYEEEE come from the germline V gene. V was shortened by 0 bases and J by 7 bases, with 16 bases between the two germline ends. CDR3: CASSLVALNRAGYTF. The CDR3, as DNA: TGTGCCAGCAGCTTGGTGGCTCTAAACCGGGCTGGCTACACCTTC.

The DNA of the CDR3 is TGTGCCAGCAGCTCTAAGGGGGTGAGGGCCTACGAGCAGTACTTC. It is translated as CASSSKGVRAYEQYF. The rearrangement joins TRBV5-4 to TRBJ2-7, with a tentative D call TRBD1 (6 bases). Trimming took 3 bases from V and 2 from J, leaving 15 bases between them. The CDR3 has 15 residues. Germline V lookup: CDR1 SGHNT, CDR2 YYREEE (reference sequence).

The genes are TRBV5-1 and TRBJ2-1; TRBD2 is a possible D gene (5 bases). The CDR3 contains 15 residues. Looked up from germline, CDR1 is SGHRS and CDR2 is YFSETQ. V shed 0 bases and J shed 7 bases, with 14 bases lying between them. The CDR3: CASSLAFVEGNEQFF. CDR3 sequence (DNA): TGCGCCAGCAGCTTGGCCTTCGTAGAGGGAAATGAGCAGTTCTTC.

CDR3 sequence reads: CASSLDPRSSTDTQYF. For the CDR3, the DNA is TGCGCCAGCAGCTTGGACCCAAGGTCCTCCACAGATACGCAGTATTTT. The gene calls are TRBV5-1 and TRBJ2-3, with no clear D. Between the trimmed V and J ends, which lost 0 bases and 2 bases, there was a span of 13 bases. The germline V gene encodes CDR1 SGHRS and CDR2 YFSETQ. CDR3 size: 16 residues.

The chain combines TRBV28 with TRBJ1-2; D gene uncertain. V was shortened by 3 bases and J by 3 bases, with 5 bases between the two germline ends. This CDR3 comprises 12 residues. The V gene's germline CDR1 is MDHEN and CDR2 SYDVKM. In DNA, the CDR3 is TGTGCCAGCAGTTTTAAGTACTATGGCTACACCTTC. It is translated as CASSFKYYGYTF.

The rearrangement uses TRBV28 and TRBJ2-7; TRBD2 matches at 8 bases. After removal of 8 bases from V and 9 bases from J, the junction contained 18 bases not matched to a gene. This CDR3 has 15 residues. Per the germline V gene, CDR1 is MDHEN and CDR2 is SYDVKM. Here the CDR3 DNA reads TGTGCCAGCGGGGGCCACGGAGCGGGAGATCTTGGGCAGTACTTC. Translated: CASGGHGAGDLGQYF.

V usage is TRBV15 and J usage is TRBJ1-1; 7 bases are shared with TRBD1. CDR1 and CDR2 from the germline V gene are LNHNV and YYDKDF (reference sequence). CDR3 length: 13 residues. V gave up 6 bases and J gave up 5 bases; unmatched junction bases: 6. CDR3 region: CATRPTGRTEAFF. The CDR3 bases are TGTGCCACCAGACCGACAGGGAGGACTGAAGCTTTCTTT.

The chain recombines TRBV7-9 with TRBJ2-1; TRBD2 agrees at 11 bases. CDR3 size: 17 residues. In germline, CDR1 is SEHNR, CDR2 FQNEAQ (reference sequence). The ends lost 2 bases at V and 7 bases at J; junction bases unmatched: 10. The CDR3 DNA reads TGTGCCAGCAGCTTAAGGTTCGGGACTAGCGGTCAAAATGAGCAGTTCTTC. Translation gives CASSLRFGTSGQNEQFF.

This chain links TRBV7-3 with TRBJ2-2; D possibly uses TRBD1 or TRBD2 (5 bases each). Germline lookup yields CDR1 SGHTA and CDR2 FQGTGA. The CDR3 is 14 residues long. Deletions cut 4 bases from V and 6 bases from J, with 12 bases between. The CDR3 DNA is TGTGCCAGCAGCTCGAAGGGACCATCCGGGGAGCTGTTTTTT. Translating it yields CASSSKGPSGELFF.

V and J are TRBV5-5 and TRBJ1-1; TRBD1 matches at 8 bases. The J segment lost 5 bases and the V segment lost 5 bases, leaving 8 bases of the junction unmatched. The germline V gene encodes CDR1 SGHKS and CDR2 YYEKEE (reference sequence). CDR3 length equals 14 residues. The CDR3 sequence: CASRFPGGKTEAFF. As DNA, the CDR3 is TGTGCCAGCAGATTTCCAGGGGGCAAGACTGAAGCTTTCTTT.

The V call is TRBV4-2, the J call TRBJ2-5, with 7 nucleotides matching TRBD2. The J segment lost 2 bases and the V segment lost 2 bases, leaving 11 bases of the junction unmatched. Germline V gives CDR1 LGHNA, CDR2 YNFKEQ. The CDR3 contains 17 residues. The CDR3 DNA is TGTGCCAGCAGCCAATTGTTTACGGGAGGATCTCAAGAGACCCAGTACTTC. Protein: CASSQLFTGGSQETQYF.

On this clone: Other DNA sequences from this sample encode an identical CDR3 as well. The chain is built from TRBV4-3 and TRBJ2-3; D unresolved. Germline values: CDR1 LGHNA, CDR2 YSLEER. This CDR3 is built from 14 residues. Trimming took off 1 base at V and 1 base at J, with 6 bases between the two ends. The CDR3 protein is CASSQGARTDTQYF. As DNA, the CDR3 is TGCGCCAGCAGCCAAGGGGCCCGCACAGATACGCAGTATTTT.

The chain employs TRBV14 and TRBJ2-3; 8 bases match TRBD2. CDR1 is SGHDN, CDR2 FVKESK, per germline. This CDR3 spans 18 amino acids. Losses at the gene ends were 0 bases for V and 3 bases for J; bases not matched to a gene: 11. This CDR3 is CASSQDILSGRLTDTQYF. Here the CDR3 DNA reads TGTGCCAGCAGCCAAGATATTTTGAGCGGGAGATTGACAGATACGCAGTATTTT.

The chain uses TRBV27 and TRBJ2-1, with TRBD2 matching over 9 bases. The CDR3 is made up of 18 amino acids. The trim removed 6 bases at V and 10 bases at J, leaving 22 bases unmatched. Looked up from germline, CDR1 is MNHEY and CDR2 is SMNVEV (reference sequence). The CDR3 nucleotides are TGTGCCAGCAGCACTACTAGGAGCTCACGAGCGGGGGGTCCCGAGCAGTTCTTC. Residues: CASSTTRSSRAGGPEQFF.

The chain employs TRBV7-9 and TRBJ2-7; D is unresolved. Germline V CDR1 and CDR2: SEHNR, FQNEAQ (reference sequence). The CDR3 covers 15 residues. V lost 5 bases to trimming and J lost 0 bases, with 14 bases between them. CDR3: CASSPDWANSYEQYF. The DNA for the CDR3 is TGTGCCAGCAGCCCCGATTGGGCGAACTCCTACGAGCAGTACTTC.

The rearrangement joins TRBV5-1 to TRBJ2-5; 7 bases match TRBD1. This CDR3 has 14 amino acids. From germline, CDR1 is SGHRS and CDR2 YFSETQ. With 4 bases clipped from V and 2 bases from J, the junction kept 5 bases outside the gene matches. The CDR3 DNA reads TGCGCCAGCAGCGTTCCGGGACAGCAAGAGACCCAGTACTTC. Translation gives CASSVPGQQETQYF. Full variable domain (rest looked up from reference TRBV5-1 and TRBJ2-5): KAGVTQTPRYLIKTRGQQVTLSCSPISGHRSVSWYQQTPGQGLQFLFEYFSETQRNKGNFPGRFSGRQFSNSRSEMNVSTLELGDSALYLCASSVPGQQETQYFGPGTRLLVL.